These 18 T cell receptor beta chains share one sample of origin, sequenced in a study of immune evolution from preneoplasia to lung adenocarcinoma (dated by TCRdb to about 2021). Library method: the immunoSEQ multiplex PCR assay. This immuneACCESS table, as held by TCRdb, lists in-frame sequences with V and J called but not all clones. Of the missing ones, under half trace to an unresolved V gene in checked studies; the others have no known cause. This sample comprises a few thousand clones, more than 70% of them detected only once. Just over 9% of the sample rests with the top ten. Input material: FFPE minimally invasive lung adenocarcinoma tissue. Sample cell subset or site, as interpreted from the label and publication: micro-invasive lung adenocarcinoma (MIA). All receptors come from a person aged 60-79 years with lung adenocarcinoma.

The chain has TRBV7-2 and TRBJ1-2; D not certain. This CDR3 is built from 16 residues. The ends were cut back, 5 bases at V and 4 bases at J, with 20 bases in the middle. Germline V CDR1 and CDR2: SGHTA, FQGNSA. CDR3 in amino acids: CASSPRRDGRIYGYTF. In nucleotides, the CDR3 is TGTGCCAGCAGCCCCCGTCGCGACGGGCGGATCTATGGCTACACCTTC.

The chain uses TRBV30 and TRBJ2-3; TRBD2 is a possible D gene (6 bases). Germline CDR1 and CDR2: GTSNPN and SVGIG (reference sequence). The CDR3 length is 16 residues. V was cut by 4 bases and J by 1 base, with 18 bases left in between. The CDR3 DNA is TGTGCCTGGACTGACGCGGGGACGGGGGGCACAGATACGCAGTATTTT. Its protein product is CAWTDAGTGGTDTQYF.

CDR3 sequence (DNA): TGTGCCAGCAGCTTGGAAGGACTAGTCGGCGTCACAGATACGCAGTATTTT. Its protein is CASSLEGLVGVTDTQYF. The chain combines TRBV7-8 with TRBJ2-3; 7 nucleotides agree with TRBD2. The CDR3 loop spans 17 amino acids. Germline values: CDR1 SGHVS, CDR2 FQNEAQ. V was pared by 3 bases and J by 2 bases, with 11 bases of the junction left unmatched.

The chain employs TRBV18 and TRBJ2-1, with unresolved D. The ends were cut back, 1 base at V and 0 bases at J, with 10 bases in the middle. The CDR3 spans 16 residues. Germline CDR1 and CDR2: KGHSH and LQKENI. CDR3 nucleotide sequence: TGTGCCAGCTCACCACAAAGTAAGAGCTCCTACAATGAGCAGTTCTTC. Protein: CASSPQSKSSYNEQFF. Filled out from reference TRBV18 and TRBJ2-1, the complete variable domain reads NAGVMQNPRHLVRRRGQEARLRCSPMKGHSHVYWYRQLPEEGLKFMVYLQKENIIDESGMPKERFSAEFPKEGPSILRIQQVVRGDSAAYFCASSPQSKSSYNEQFFGPGTRLTVL.

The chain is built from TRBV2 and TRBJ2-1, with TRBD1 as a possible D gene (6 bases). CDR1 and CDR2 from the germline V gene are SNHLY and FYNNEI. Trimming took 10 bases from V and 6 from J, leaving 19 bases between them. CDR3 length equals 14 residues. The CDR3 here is CATNLRDTTNEQFF. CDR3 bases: TGTGCCACCAATCTCCGGGACACCACCAATGAGCAGTTCTTC.

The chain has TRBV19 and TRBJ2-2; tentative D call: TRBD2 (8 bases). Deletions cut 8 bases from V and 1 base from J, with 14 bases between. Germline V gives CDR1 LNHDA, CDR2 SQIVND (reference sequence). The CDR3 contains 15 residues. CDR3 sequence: CASQRGTENTGELFF. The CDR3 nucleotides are TGTGCCAGTCAGCGGGGGACAGAGAACACCGGGGAGCTGTTTTTT.

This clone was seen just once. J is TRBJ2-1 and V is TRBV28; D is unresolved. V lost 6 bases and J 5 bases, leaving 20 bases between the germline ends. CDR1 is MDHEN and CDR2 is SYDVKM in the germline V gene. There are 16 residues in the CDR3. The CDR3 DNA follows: TGTGCCAGCAGGTTCAGGATTATGTCTCTTAACAATGAGCAGTTCTTC. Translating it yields CASRFRIMSLNNEQFF.

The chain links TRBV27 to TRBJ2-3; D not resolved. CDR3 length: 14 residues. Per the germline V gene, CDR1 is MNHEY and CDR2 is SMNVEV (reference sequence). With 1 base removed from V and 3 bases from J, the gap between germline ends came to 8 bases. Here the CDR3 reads CASSLYTATDTQYF. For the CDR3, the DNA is TGTGCCAGCAGTTTATACACAGCGACAGATACGCAGTATTTT.

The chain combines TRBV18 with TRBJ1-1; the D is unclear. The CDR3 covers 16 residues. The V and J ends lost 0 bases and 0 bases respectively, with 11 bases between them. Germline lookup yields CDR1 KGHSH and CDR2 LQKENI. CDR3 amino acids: CASSPPNTVVNTEAFF. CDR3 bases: TGTGCCAGCTCACCACCGAACACAGTAGTGAACACTGAAGCTTTCTTT.

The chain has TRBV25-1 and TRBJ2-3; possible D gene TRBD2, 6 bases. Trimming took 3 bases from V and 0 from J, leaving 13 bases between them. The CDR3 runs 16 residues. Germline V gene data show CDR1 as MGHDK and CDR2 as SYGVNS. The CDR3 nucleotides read TGTGCCAGCAGTGATCCCAGCGGGCATAGCACAGATACGCAGTATTTT. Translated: CASSDPSGHSTDTQYF.

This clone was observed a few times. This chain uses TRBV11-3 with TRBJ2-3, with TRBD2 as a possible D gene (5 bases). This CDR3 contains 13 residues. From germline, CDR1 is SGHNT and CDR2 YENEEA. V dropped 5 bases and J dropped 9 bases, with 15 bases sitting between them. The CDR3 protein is CASSPWSGSTQYF. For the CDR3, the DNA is TGTGCCAGCAGCCCCTGGTCGGGGTCGACGCAGTATTTT. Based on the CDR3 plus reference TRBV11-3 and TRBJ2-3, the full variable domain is EAGVVQSPRYKIIEKKQPVAFWCNPISGHNTLYWYLQNLGQGPELLIRYENEEAVDDSQLPKDRFSAERLKGVDSTLKIQPAELGDSAVYLCASSPWSGSTQYFGPGTRLTVL.

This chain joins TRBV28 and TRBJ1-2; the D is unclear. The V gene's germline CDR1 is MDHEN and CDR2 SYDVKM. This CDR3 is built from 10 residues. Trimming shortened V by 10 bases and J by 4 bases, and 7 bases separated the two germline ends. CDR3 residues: CATRLYGYTF. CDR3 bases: TGTGCCACCAGGCTCTATGGCTACACCTTC.

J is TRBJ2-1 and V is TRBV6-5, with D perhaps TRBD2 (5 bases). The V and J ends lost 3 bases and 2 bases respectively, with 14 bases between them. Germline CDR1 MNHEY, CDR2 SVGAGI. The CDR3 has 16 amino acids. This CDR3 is CASSYKDYPPYNEQFF. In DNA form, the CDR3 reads TGTGCCAGCAGTTATAAAGACTACCCACCCTACAATGAGCAGTTCTTC.

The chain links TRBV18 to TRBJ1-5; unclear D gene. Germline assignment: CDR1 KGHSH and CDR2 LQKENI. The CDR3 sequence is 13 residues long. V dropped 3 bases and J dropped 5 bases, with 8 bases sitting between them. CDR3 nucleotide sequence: TGTGCCAGCTCACCGGGAGGCGATCAGCCCCAGCATTTT. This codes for CASSPGGDQPQHF.

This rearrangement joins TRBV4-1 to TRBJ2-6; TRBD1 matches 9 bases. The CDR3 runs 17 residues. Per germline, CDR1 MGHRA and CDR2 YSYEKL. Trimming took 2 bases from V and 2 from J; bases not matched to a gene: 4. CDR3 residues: CASSQWDRDPGANVLTF. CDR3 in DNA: TGCGCCAGCAGCCAATGGGACAGGGACCCTGGGGCCAACGTCCTGACTTTC.

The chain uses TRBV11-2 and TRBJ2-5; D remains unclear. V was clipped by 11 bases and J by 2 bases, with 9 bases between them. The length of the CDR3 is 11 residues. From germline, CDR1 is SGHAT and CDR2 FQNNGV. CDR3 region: CASQAQETQYF. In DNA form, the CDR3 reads TGTGCCTCCCAGGCTCAAGAGACCCAGTACTTC.

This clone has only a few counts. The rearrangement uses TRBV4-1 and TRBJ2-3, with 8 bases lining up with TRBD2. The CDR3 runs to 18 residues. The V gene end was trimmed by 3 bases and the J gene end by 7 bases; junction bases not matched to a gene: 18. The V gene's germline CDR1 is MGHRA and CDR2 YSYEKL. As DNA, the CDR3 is TGCGCCAGCAGCCAGGCCACGGGGGTAGCGGGGTTACTAAATACGCAGTATTTT. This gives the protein CASSQATGVAGLLNTQYF.

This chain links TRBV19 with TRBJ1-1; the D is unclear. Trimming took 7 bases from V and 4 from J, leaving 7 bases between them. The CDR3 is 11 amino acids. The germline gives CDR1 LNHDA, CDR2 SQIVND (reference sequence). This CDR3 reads CASIVGTEAFF. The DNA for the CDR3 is TGTGCCAGTATCGTAGGCACTGAAGCTTTCTTT.